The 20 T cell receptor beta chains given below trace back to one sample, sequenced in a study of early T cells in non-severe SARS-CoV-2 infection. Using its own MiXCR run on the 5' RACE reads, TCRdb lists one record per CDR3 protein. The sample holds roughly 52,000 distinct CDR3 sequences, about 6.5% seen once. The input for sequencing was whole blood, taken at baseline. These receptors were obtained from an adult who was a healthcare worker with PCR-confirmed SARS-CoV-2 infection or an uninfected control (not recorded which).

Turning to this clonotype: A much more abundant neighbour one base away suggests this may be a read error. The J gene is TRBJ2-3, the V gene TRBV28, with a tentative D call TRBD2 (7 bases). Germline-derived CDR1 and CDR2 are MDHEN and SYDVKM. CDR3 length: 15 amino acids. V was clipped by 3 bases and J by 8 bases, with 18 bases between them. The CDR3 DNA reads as TGTGCCAGCAGTTTCGTTGCGGGGGCCGTAGGTACGCAGTATTTT. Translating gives CASSFVAGAVGTQYF. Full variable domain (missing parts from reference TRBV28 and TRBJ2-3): DVKVTQSSRYLVKRTGEKVFLECVQDMDHENMFWYRQDPGLGLRLIYFSYDVKMKEKGDIPEGYSVSREKKERFSLILESASTNQTSMYLCASSFVAGAVGTQYFGPGTRLTVL.

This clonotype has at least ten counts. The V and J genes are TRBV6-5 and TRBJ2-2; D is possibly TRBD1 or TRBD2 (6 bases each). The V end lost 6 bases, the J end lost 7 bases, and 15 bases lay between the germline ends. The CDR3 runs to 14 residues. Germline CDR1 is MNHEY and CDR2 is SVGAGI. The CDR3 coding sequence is TGTGCCAGCAGCAACGAGAGGGGGGACGGGGAGCTGTTTTTT. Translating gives CASSNERGDGELFF.

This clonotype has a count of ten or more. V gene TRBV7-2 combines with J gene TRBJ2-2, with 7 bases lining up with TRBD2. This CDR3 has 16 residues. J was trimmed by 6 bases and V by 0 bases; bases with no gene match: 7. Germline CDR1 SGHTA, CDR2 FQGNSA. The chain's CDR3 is CASSLARQGGAGELFF. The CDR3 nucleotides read TGTGCCAGCAGCTTAGCCCGCCAGGGAGGGGCCGGGGAGCTGTTTTTT.

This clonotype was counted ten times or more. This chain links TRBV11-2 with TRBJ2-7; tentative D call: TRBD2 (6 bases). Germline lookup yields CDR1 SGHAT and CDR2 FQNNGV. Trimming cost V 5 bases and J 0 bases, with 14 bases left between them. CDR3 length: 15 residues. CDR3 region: CASSGAGPGSYEQYF. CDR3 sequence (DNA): TGTGCCAGCAGCGGGGCGGGGCCGGGCTCCTACGAGCAGTACTTC.

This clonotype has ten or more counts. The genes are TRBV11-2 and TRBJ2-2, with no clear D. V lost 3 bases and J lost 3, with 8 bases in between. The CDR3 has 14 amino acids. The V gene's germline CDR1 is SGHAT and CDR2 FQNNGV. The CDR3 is CASSFSWDTGELFF. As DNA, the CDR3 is TGTGCCAGCAGCTTTTCGTGGGACACCGGGGAGCTGTTTTTT.

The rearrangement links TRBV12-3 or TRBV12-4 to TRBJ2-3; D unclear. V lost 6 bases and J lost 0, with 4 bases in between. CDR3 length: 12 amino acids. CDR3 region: CASRESTDTQYF. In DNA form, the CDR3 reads TGTGCCAGCAGAGAAAGCACAGATACGCAGTATTTT.

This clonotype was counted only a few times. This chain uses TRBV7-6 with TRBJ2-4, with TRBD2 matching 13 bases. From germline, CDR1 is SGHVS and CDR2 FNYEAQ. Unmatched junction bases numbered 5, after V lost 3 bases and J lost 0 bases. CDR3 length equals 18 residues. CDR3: CASSLGGLAGVAKNIQYF. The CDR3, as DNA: TGTGCCAGCAGCTTGGGCGGACTAGCGGGGGTAGCCAAAAACATTCAGTACTTC.

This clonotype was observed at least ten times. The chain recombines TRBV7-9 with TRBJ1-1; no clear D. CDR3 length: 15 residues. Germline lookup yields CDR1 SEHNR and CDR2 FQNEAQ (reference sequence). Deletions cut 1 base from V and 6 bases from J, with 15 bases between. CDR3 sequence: CASSLVGEVGAEAFF. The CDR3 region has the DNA TGTGCCAGCAGCTTAGTAGGCGAGGTGGGAGCTGAAGCTTTCTTT.

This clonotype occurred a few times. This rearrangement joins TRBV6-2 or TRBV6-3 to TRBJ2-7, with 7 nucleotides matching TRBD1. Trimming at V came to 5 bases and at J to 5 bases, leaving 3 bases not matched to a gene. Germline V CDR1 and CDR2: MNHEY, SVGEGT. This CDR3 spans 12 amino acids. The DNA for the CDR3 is TGTGCCAGCAGTCGGACAGGCGACGAGCAGTACTTC. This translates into CASSRTGDEQYF.

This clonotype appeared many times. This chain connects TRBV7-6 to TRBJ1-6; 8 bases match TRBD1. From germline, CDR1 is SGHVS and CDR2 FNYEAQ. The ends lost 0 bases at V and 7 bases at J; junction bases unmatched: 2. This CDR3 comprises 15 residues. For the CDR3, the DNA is TGTGCCAGCAGCTTAGCGGGACAGGAGAATTCACCCCTCCACTTT. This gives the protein CASSLAGQENSPLHF.

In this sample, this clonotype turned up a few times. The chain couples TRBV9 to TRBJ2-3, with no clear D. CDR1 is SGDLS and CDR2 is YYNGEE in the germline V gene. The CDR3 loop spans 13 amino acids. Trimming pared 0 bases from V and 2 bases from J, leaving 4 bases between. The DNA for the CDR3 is TGTGCCAGCAGCGTAGACATCACAGATACGCAGTATTTT. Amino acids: CASSVDITDTQYF.

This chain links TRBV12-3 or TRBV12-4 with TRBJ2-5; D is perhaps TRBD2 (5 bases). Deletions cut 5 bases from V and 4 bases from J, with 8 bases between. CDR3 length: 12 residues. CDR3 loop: CASSGRGETQYF. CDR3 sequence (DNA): TGTGCCAGCAGTGGCCGGGGAGAGACCCAGTACTTC.

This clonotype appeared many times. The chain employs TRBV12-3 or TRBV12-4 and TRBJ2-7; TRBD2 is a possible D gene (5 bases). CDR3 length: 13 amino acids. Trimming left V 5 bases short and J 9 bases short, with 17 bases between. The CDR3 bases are TGTGCCAGCAGTCGAGGGCAGAGGACGCGGCAGTACTTC. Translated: CASSRGQRTRQYF.

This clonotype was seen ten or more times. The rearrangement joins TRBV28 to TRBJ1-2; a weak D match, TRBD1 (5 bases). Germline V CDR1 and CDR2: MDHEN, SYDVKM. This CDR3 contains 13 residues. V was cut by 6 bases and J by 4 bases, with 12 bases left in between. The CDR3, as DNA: TGTGCCAGCAGGGAGGTCGGGACCTATGGCTACACCTTC. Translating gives CASREVGTYGYTF.

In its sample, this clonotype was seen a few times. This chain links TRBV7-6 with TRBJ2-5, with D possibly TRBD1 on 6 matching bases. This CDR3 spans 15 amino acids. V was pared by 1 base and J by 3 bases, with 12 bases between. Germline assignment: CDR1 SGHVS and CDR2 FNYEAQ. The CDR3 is CASSLVPGHKETQYF. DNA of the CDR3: TGTGCCAGCAGCTTAGTCCCGGGACACAAAGAGACCCAGTACTTC.

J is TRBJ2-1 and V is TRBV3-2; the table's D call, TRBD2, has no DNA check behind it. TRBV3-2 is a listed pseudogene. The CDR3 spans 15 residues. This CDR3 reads CASSQVSGGAAEQFF. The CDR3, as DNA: TGTGCCAGCAGCCAAGTTAGCGGGGGGGCCGCTGAGCAGTTCTTC.

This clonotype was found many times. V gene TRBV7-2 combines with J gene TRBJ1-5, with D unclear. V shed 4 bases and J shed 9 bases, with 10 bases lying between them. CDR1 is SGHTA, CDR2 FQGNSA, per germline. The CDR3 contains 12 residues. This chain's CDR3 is CASSSFTSPQHF. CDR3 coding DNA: TGTGCCAGCAGCTCCTTTACATCGCCCCAGCATTTT.

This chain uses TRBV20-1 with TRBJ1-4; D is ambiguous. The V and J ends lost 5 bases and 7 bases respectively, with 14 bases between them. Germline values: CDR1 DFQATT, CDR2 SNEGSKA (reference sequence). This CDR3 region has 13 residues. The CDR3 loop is CSARLGGLEKLFF. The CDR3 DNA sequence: TGCAGTGCTCGATTGGGAGGGCTTGAAAAACTGTTTTTT.

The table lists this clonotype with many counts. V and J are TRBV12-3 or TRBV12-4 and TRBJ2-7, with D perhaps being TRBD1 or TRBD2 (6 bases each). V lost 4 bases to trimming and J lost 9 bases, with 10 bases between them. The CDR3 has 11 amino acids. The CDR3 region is CASSSGGGQYF. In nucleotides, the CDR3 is TGTGCCAGCAGTTCCGGGGGCGGGCAGTACTTC.

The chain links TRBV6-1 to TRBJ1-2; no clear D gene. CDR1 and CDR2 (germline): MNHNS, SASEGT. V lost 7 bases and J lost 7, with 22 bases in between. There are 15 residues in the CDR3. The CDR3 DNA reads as TGTGCCAGCACCACACTAAGGGCGGGCATTGTTGGCTACACCTTC. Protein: CASTTLRAGIVGYTF.